Each of the 28 T cell receptor beta chains below was sequenced from the same sample in a study of metastatic and nonmetastatic thyroid tumors. From the PCR reads, TCRdb re-called clones with MiXCR. Of around 4,800 clones listed, under 30% are singletons. Every patient was untreated before thyroid surgery. The sample consisted of adjacent normal tissue. These receptors were obtained from a female donor with papillary thyroid cancer or a benign thyroid nodule (not recorded which). Some clones in this sample may be carry-over from other donors' samples.

By frequency in the sample, this clone is medium-sized. The chain has TRBV7-2 and TRBJ1-1, with 8 positions matching TRBD1. The V gene's germline CDR1 is SGHTA and CDR2 FQGNSA. After removal of 5 bases from V and 4 bases from J, the junction contained 21 bases not matched to a gene. There are 19 residues in the CDR3. CDR3 in amino acids: CASSPSRAGGAIWGTEAFF. Written as DNA, the CDR3 is TGTGCCAGCAGCCCCTCCCGGGCAGGGGGCGCCATTTGGGGCACTGAAGCTTTCTTT.

The chain has TRBV7-2 and TRBJ2-7; 7 bases align to TRBD2. Trimming at V came to 0 bases and at J to 4 bases, leaving 0 bases not matched to a gene. Germline V gives CDR1 SGHTA, CDR2 FQGNSA. The CDR3 loop spans 13 amino acids. CDR3 loop: CASSLAGGYEQYF. The CDR3 DNA reads as TGTGCCAGCAGCTTAGCGGGGGGGTACGAGCAGTACTTC.

This clone was counted between two and nine times. The chain combines TRBV7-3 with TRBJ1-2, with D uncertain. Germline V lookup: CDR1 SGHTA, CDR2 FQGTGA. CDR3 length: 10 amino acids. Trimming took off 10 bases at V and 8 bases at J, with 11 bases between the two ends. The CDR3 region is CATLDGGYTF. CDR3 coding DNA: TGTGCCACACTAGATGGCGGCTACACCTTC.

As for this clone: Other DNA sequences from this sample encode an identical CDR3 as well. The chain combines TRBV5-8 with TRBJ2-1; no reliable D call. Germline V lookup: CDR1 SGHTS, CDR2 YDEGEE. CDR3 length: 14 residues. Between the trimmed V and J ends, which lost 2 bases and 4 bases, there was a span of 10 bases. CDR3 sequence reads: CASSFETAYNEQFF. CDR3 nucleotide sequence: TGTGCCAGCAGCTTTGAGACGGCTTACAATGAGCAGTTCTTC.

This clone came up a few times. This sequence joins TRBV10-1 and TRBJ1-5, with 7 bases lining up with TRBD1. CDR1 is WNHNN, CDR2 SYGVQD, per germline (reference sequence). The CDR3 length is 17 residues. The trim removed 4 bases at V and 3 bases at J, leaving 12 bases unmatched. CDR3 amino acids: CASSVPGQGGDNQPQHF. The CDR3 DNA follows: TGCGCCAGCAGTGTACCGGGGCAGGGGGGGGACAATCAGCCCCAGCATTTT.

V usage is TRBV20-1 and J usage is TRBJ2-7, with 12 nucleotides matching TRBD2. V was pared by 5 bases and J by 5 bases, with 10 bases of the junction left unmatched. CDR1 DFQATT and CDR2 SNEGSKA come from the germline V gene (reference sequence). This CDR3 has 15 residues. This CDR3 reads CSASPTSGRINEQYF. DNA of the CDR3: TGCAGTGCTTCGCCAACTAGCGGGAGGATCAACGAGCAGTACTTC.

In its sample, this clone was seen many times. This rearrangement joins TRBV6-4 to TRBJ2-6; a possible D gene is TRBD2 (5 bases). V was pared by 0 bases and J by 0 bases, with 6 bases between. Germline-derived CDR1 and CDR2 are MRHNA and SNTAGT. CDR3 length: 16 amino acids. CDR3 loop: CASSDSAGSGANVLTF. Here the CDR3 DNA reads TGTGCCAGCAGTGACTCCGCGGGCTCTGGGGCCAACGTCCTGACTTTC.

This clone is termed medium-sized. This chain connects TRBV20-1 to TRBJ1-5; D is perhaps TRBD1 (6 bases). CDR3 size: 13 residues. Germline CDR1 and CDR2: DFQATT and SNEGSKA (reference sequence). The V gene lost 3 bases and the J gene lost 3 bases, with 9 bases spanning the gap. CDR3 protein: CSASPGANQPQHF. CDR3 nucleotides: TGCAGTGCTAGTCCAGGGGCCAATCAGCCCCAGCATTTT.

The rearrangement uses TRBV2 and TRBJ1-6; D may be TRBD1 (6 bases). V lost 4 bases and J lost 6, with 19 bases in between. This CDR3 comprises 17 residues. Germline values: CDR1 SNHLY, CDR2 FYNNEI. This CDR3 is CASSARDIQDSNSPLHF. CDR3 nucleotides: TGTGCCAGCAGTGCTAGGGACATACAGGATTCTAATTCACCCCTCCACTTT.

The chain joins TRBV6-2 or TRBV6-3 to TRBJ2-2; 10 positions match TRBD2. The CDR3 runs to 17 residues. J was trimmed by 1 base and V by 7 bases; bases with no gene match: 9. Germline CDR1 reads MNHEY; CDR2 reads SVGEGT. CDR3 sequence reads: CASIRPGLALNTGELFF. CDR3 sequence (DNA): TGTGCCAGCATTAGACCGGGACTAGCGCTGAACACCGGGGAGCTGTTTTTT.

This clone was recorded a few times. The V call is TRBV28, the J call TRBJ2-7; 9 bases match TRBD1. The CDR3 runs to 14 residues. After removal of 8 bases from V and 5 bases from J, the junction contained 10 bases not matched to a gene. The germline gives CDR1 MDHEN, CDR2 SYDVKM. The DNA for the CDR3 is TGTGCCAGCCGGAGGGACAGGGCTGCCAACGAGCAGTACTTC. Residues: CASRRDRAANEQYF.

This clone showed up many times. This sequence joins TRBV7-7 and TRBJ1-3, with 7 bases fitting TRBD1. Germline V gives CDR1 SSHAT, CDR2 FNYEAQ (reference sequence). This CDR3 has 15 amino acids. Unmatched junction bases numbered 4, after V lost 5 bases and J lost 0 bases. The CDR3 loop is CASSRGTASGNTIYF. The CDR3 DNA is TGTGCCAGCAGCCGTGGGACAGCCTCTGGAAACACCATATATTTT.

The chain combines TRBV20-1 with TRBJ2-1, with D hard to call. The CDR3 contains 14 residues. The V gene's germline CDR1 is DFQATT and CDR2 SNEGSKA (reference sequence). Trimming shortened V by 3 bases and J by 6 bases, and 15 bases separated the two germline ends. The CDR3, as DNA: TGCAGTGCTAGTTCATACGAGCTGAGCAATGAGCAGTTCTTC. Translating it yields CSASSYELSNEQFF.

This clone was seen only a few times. The gene calls are TRBV6-1 and TRBJ1-2; 10 bases line up with TRBD1. Germline assignment: CDR1 MNHNS and CDR2 SASEGT. The CDR3 consists of 14 residues. After removal of 6 bases from V and 6 bases from J, the junction contained 7 bases not matched to a gene. The DNA of the CDR3 is TGTGCCAGCAGCCAGGACAGGGGGGGGCATGGCTACACCTTC. Translation gives CASSQDRGGHGYTF.

This chain uses TRBV11-2 with TRBJ1-2, with D maybe TRBD1 (6 bases). Germline V gene lookup returns CDR1 SGHAT and CDR2 FQNNGV. The CDR3 is 14 amino acids. V was pared by 7 bases and J by 0 bases, with 12 bases between. CDR3 nucleotides: TGTGCCAGCAAGGGGGGCCCCACTAACTATGGCTACACCTTC. This sequence encodes CASKGGPTNYGYTF.

This clone came up once. The CDR3 DNA reads TGCAGTGCTAGAGACGCCGGGTCTAGCGGGAGCACCGGGGAGCTGTTTTTT. The encoded protein is CSARDAGSSGSTGELFF. The V call is TRBV20-1, the J call TRBJ2-2; TRBD2 matches at 10 bases. This CDR3 region has 17 residues. The V gene end was trimmed by 0 bases and the J gene end by 4 bases; junction bases not matched to a gene: 8. Germline V gives CDR1 DFQATT, CDR2 SNEGSKA (reference sequence).

This clone has only a few counts. Being one base from a much bigger clone, this may be a read error. J is TRBJ1-2 and V is TRBV7-8; no firm D call. Germline assignment: CDR1 SGHVS and CDR2 FQNEAQ. CDR3 length: 13 residues. In DNA form, the CDR3 reads TGTACCAGCAGCTCGGACGGAACTTATGGCTACACCTTC. Translating it yields CTSSSDGTYGYTF.

Within the sample, this clone is medium-sized. This chain uses TRBV6-1 with TRBJ2-1; TRBD1 aligns across 8 bases. Germline values: CDR1 MNHNS, CDR2 SASEGT. The ends lost 0 bases at V and 5 bases at J; junction bases unmatched: 3. This CDR3 region has 15 residues. This CDR3 is CASSEAGQDHNEQFF. The CDR3 nucleotides read TGTGCCAGCAGTGAAGCGGGACAGGACCACAATGAGCAGTTCTTC.

This clone was seen many times. This could be a read error, since a much larger clone is one nucleotide away. The chain couples TRBV20-1 to TRBJ1-1; 7 bases are shared with TRBD1. Germline V gene lookup returns CDR1 DFQATT and CDR2 SNEGSKA (reference sequence). After removal of 5 bases from V and 5 bases from J, the junction contained 8 bases not matched to a gene. The CDR3 is made up of 13 amino acids. The CDR3 protein is CSAPPGGWTEAFF. As DNA, the CDR3 is TGCAGTGCTCCGCCAGGGGGTTGGACTGAAGCTTTCTTT.

To note about this clone: Compared with germline, one end of the junction differs, possibly owing to a read error. The chain uses TRBV12-3 or TRBV12-4 and TRBJ2-5; 12 bases map to TRBD2. The CDR3 runs to 18 residues. CDR3 bases: TGTGCCCGCAGGGCCTCCCAGGGAAGACTAGCGGGGGCAGAGATCCAGTACTTC. Amino acid sequence: CARRASQGRLAGAEIQYF.

This clone has a handful of counts. The chain is built from TRBV10-2 and TRBJ1-4; D gene ambiguous. Germline assignment: CDR1 WSHSY and CDR2 SAAADI. Trimming removed 9 bases from V and 11 bases from J, with 16 bases in between. The CDR3 length is 12 residues. The CDR3 loop reads CARRTPPEKLFF. DNA of the CDR3: TGCGCCAGGCGGACCCCCCCAGAGAAACTGTTTTTT.

This clone is medium-sized by share. CDR3 sequence: CASSPSGTYNEQFF. CDR3 DNA: TGTGCCAGCAGTCCTAGCGGGACCTACAATGAGCAGTTCTTC. The chain recombines TRBV12-3 or TRBV12-4 with TRBJ2-1, with 9 bases lining up with TRBD2. CDR3 length: 14 residues. With 5 bases clipped from V and 2 bases from J, the junction kept 1 base outside the gene matches.

The chain uses TRBV4-3 and TRBJ1-1; D remains ambiguous. The germline CDR1 and CDR2 sequences are LGHNA and YSLEER. This CDR3 spans 13 amino acids. V lost 0 bases and J lost 5, with 7 bases in between. The CDR3 coding sequence is TGCGCCAGCAGCCAAGATTTGGTAACTGAAGCTTTCTTT. This encodes CASSQDLVTEAFF.

The chain uses TRBV11-2 and TRBJ2-2; D perhaps matches TRBD1 (7 bases). There are 16 residues in the CDR3. Trimming took 5 bases from V and 3 from J, leaving 16 bases between them. The germline gives CDR1 SGHAT, CDR2 FQNNGV. The CDR3 spells CASSPGGRGHTGELFF. In nucleotides, the CDR3 is TGTGCCAGCAGCCCAGGGGGGCGGGGTCACACCGGGGAGCTGTTTTTT.

The rearrangement links TRBV6-1 to TRBJ1-2; 9 bases are shared with TRBD1. CDR3 length: 15 amino acids. Germline V CDR1 and CDR2: MNHNS, SASEGT. Unmatched junction bases numbered 13, after V lost 8 bases and J lost 6 bases. CDR3: CASGPVTGGVDGYTF. The DNA for the CDR3 is TGTGCCAGCGGTCCTGTAACAGGGGGCGTGGATGGCTACACCTTC.

This clone was counted a few times. One end of the junction does not line up with germline, which may come from a read error. The gene calls are TRBV12-5 and TRBJ2-2, with D tentatively TRBD2 (6 bases). The CDR3 covers 14 residues. The germline CDR1 and CDR2 sequences are LGHNT and FRNRAP. In DNA, the CDR3 is TGTGCTAGTGGATCGGGACTGAACGCCGGGGAGCTGTTTTTT. Protein product: CASGSGLNAGELFF.

This clone turned up a few times. The chain combines TRBV6-2 or TRBV6-3 with TRBJ2-1; no clear D gene. CDR3 length equals 12 residues. Trimming removed 2 bases at V and 7 bases at J, with 6 bases between. The germline V gene has CDR1 MNHEY and CDR2 SVGEGT. CDR3 in DNA: TGTGCCAGCAGTTACATTGGTAATGAGCAGTTCTTC. This translates into CASSYIGNEQFF.

This chain joins TRBV9 and TRBJ1-1; perhaps TRBD1 as D (6 bases). CDR1 and CDR2 (germline): SGDLS, YYNGEE. V was cut by 3 bases and J by 5 bases, with 17 bases left in between. The CDR3 extends over 15 amino acids. As DNA, the CDR3 is TGTGCCAGCAGCGCCGCGGGGGGGCCGGGTACTGAAGCTTTCTTT. This encodes CASSAAGGPGTEAFF.